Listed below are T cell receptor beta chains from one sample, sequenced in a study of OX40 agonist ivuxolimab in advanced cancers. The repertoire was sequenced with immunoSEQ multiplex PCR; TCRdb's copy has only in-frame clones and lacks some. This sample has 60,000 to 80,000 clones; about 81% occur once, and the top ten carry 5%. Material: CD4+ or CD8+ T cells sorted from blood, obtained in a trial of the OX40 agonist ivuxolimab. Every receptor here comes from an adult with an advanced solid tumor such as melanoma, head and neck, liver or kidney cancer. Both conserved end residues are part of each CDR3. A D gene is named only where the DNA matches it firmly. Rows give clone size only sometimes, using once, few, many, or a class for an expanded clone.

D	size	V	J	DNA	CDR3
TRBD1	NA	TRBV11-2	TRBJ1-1	TGTGCCAGCTACGGACAGGGGGAGGTTGAAGCTTTCTTT	CASYGQGEVEAFF
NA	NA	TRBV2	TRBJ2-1	TGTGCCAGCAGCAATAGCAGAGAGCAGTTCTTC	CASSNSREQFF
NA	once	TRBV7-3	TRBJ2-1	TGTGCCAGCAAAGGCGGATCCTCCTACAATGAGCAGTTCTTC	CASKGGSSYNEQFF
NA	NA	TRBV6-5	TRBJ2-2	TGTGCCAGCAGGCTTGACAGATTGAACACCGGGGAGCTGTTTTTT	CASRLDRLNTGELFF
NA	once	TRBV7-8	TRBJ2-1	TGTGCCAGCAGCTTAGGTGGGGGGAATTCCTACAATGAGCAGTTCTTC	CASSLGGGNSYNEQFF
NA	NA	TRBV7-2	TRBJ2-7	TGTGCCAGCAGCTTACACCCATTACATACCTACGAGCAGTACTTC	CASSLHPLHTYEQYF
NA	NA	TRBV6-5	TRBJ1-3	TGTGCCAGCAGTTTGGCTTCTGGAAACACCATATATTTT	CASSLASGNTIYF
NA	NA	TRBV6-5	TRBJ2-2	TGTGCCAGCAGTTACCGGGACTCCCGCACCGGGGAGCTGTTTTTT	CASSYRDSRTGELFF
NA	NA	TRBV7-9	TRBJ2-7	TGTGCCAGCAGCTTCTCGGGGGACGAGCAGTACTTC	CASSFSGDEQYF
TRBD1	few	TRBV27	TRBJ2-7	TGTGCCAGCAGTCTCCGGGACAGGAGCGAGCAGTACTTC	CASSLRDRSEQYF
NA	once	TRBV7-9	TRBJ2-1	TGTGCCTACCGGAGCGGACTTCCTCATGAGCAGTTCTTC	CAYRSGLPHEQFF
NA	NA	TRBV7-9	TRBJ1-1	TGTGCCAGCAGTATCGGAAGAGAAGCTTTCTTT	CASSIGREAFF
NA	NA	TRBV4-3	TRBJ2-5	TGCGCCAGCAGCCAAGAATTCGGACTTGGGGGCGGAGAGACCCAGTACTTC	CASSQEFGLGGGETQYF
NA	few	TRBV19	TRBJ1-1	TGTGCCAGTAGTATTGGCCAGGGTGTATCTTTTGAAGCTTTCTTT	CASSIGQGVSFEAFF
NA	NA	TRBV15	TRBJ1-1	TGTGCCACCAGCAGAGTCTCAGGGGCGCCCACTGAAGCTTTCTTT	CATSRVSGAPTEAFF
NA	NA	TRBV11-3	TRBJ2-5	TGTGCCAGCAGCTTAGGGGGGACGGATGAGCAGTACTTC	CASSLGGTDEQYF
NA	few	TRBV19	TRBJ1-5	TGTGCCAGTAGCCAATACCCCCTGGCCAGGGGTGATCAGCCCCAGCATTTT	CASSQYPLARGDQPQHF
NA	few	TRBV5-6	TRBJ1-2	TGTGCCAGCAGCTTACAGGGCTATGGCTACACCTTC	CASSLQGYGYTF
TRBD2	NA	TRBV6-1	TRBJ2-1	TGTGCCAGCAGCCCTAGCGGGGTCTACAATGAGCAGTTCTTC	CASSPSGVYNEQFF
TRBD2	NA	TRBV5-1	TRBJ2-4	TGCGCCAGCAGCCGAGGACTAGCGGGGGGGCTCCCAAACATTCAGTACTTC	CASSRGLAGGLPNIQYF
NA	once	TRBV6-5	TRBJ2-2	TGTGCCAGCAGGTTGGCGTTGTACACCGGGGAGCTGTTTTTT	CASRLALYTGELFF
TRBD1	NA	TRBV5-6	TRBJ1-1	TGTGCCAGCAGCTTTGTTAGCACAGGGGGCACTGAAGCTTTCTTT	CASSFVSTGGTEAFF
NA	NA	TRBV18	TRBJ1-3	TGTGCCAGCTCACCAAGTCCACTCTCTGGAAACACCATATATTTT	CASSPSPLSGNTIYF
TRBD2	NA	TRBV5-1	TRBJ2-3	TGCGCCAGCTCTCTCGGGGGGGCGGGCACAGATACGCAGTATTTT	CASSLGGAGTDTQYF
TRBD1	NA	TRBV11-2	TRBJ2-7	TGTGCCAGCAGCTTGACAGGGCTTTTGTACGAGCAGTACTTC	CASSLTGLLYEQYF
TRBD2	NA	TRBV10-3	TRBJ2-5	TGTGCCATCAGTGAGCCACGGACTAGCGGGAGAGAGACCCAGTACTTC	CAISEPRTSGRETQYF
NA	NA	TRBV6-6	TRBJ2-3	TGTGCCAGCAGTTACCGGGTCCCAAATACGCAGTATTTT	CASSYRVPNTQYF
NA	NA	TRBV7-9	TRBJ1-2	TGTGCCAGCACGACAGAAAACTATGGCTACACCTTC	CASTTENYGYTF
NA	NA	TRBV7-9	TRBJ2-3	TGTGCCAGCAGCTTAGCCCTTGCTTTCGGATTTAGGTTCACAGATACGCAGTATTTT	CASSLALAFGFRFTDTQYF
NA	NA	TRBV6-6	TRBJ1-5	TGTGCCAGCAACTCCAAACAGGCTCATCAGCCCCAGCATTTT	CASNSKQAHQPQHF
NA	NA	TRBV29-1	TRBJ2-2	TGCAGCGGGGGGACCCCGGCTGGGGAGCTGTTTTTT	CSGGTPAGELFF
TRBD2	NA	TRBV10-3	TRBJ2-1	TGTGCCATCAGTTCTACGAACACCGGGACTAGCAATGAGCAGTTCTTC	CAISSTNTGTSNEQFF
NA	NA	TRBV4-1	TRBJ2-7	TGCGCCAGCAGCCCAGCCGGGGGAACCCACTCCTACGAGCAGTACTTC	CASSPAGGTHSYEQYF
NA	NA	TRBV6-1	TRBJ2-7	TGTGCCAGCAATTCCGGCCCCTACGAGCAGTACTTC	CASNSGPYEQYF
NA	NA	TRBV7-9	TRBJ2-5	TGTGCCAGCAGCTTAGCCGGTACTAGCCGAGAGACCCAGTACTTC	CASSLAGTSRETQYF
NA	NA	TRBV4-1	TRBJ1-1	TGCGCCAGCAGCCAAGATTGGGTCCCAACCATGAGACGAGAAGCTTTCTTT	CASSQDWVPTMRREAFF
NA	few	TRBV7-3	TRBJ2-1	TGTGCCAGCAGCCCTCAGGGGCGGGAGTACAATGAGCAGTTCTTC	CASSPQGREYNEQFF
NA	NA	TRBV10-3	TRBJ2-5	TGTGCCATCAGTGCCCAAGAGACCCAGTACTTC	CAISAQETQYF
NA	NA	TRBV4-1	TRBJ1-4	TGCGCCAGCAGCCATCCGGGTCCTGCTTTCGGAGGCGAAAAACTGTTTTTT	CASSHPGPAFGGEKLFF
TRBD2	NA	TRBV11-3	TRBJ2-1	TGTGCCAGCAGCTTAGGGGGTAGCGGGGGCTACAATGAGCAGTTCTTC	CASSLGGSGGYNEQFF
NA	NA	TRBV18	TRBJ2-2	TGTGCCAGCTCACCATTGGACAAGTGGGAGCTGTTTTTT	CASSPLDKWELFF
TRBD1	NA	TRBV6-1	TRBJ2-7	TGTGCCAGCAGTGAACGAGCGCCGGGGACAGGGGGAGCCGAGCAGTACTTC	CASSERAPGTGGAEQYF
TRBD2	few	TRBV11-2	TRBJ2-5	TGTGCCAGCAGCTTAGGTGGAGCGGGGCAAGAGACCCAGTACTTC	CASSLGGAGQETQYF
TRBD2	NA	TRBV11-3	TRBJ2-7	TGTGCCAGCAGTCTACTAGCGGGAGGGAGCGAGCAGTACTTC	CASSLLAGGSEQYF
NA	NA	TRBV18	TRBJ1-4	TGTGCCAGCTCACGGGGGGAGAATGAAAAACTGTTTTTT	CASSRGENEKLFF
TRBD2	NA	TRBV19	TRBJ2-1	TGTGCCAGTAGTATTGATAGCGGGAGCTACAATGAGCAGTTCTTC	CASSIDSGSYNEQFF